The rows below give T cell receptor beta chains drawn from one sample of a study of T cells expressing NK-cell markers. TCRdb reprocessed the 5' RACE reads, with one entry per CDR3 protein and no DNA. The sample's table shows approximately 440,000 distinct CDR3 sequences. Source material: blood T cells: a sorted CD56 or NKG2C T cell subset, CD4+ or CD8+ T cells, or bulk PBMC T cells (not recorded which). All receptors derive from a woman between 45 and 65 years old in good health. The CDR3 runs from the conserved cysteine through the conserved F or W.

V gene: TRBV4-1; J gene: TRBJ2-1; CDR3 protein: CASSQEVPAGEWNEQFF
V gene: TRBV6-6; J gene: TRBJ1-6; CDR3 protein: CASSYLPGASSYNSPLHF
V gene: TRBV11-1; J gene: TRBJ2-7; CDR3 protein: CASSAGTGLHEQYF
V gene: TRBV5-5; J gene: TRBJ1-1; CDR3 protein: CASSLTLYGDGNTEAFF
V gene: TRBV14; J gene: TRBJ1-6; CDR3 protein: CASSRNSGGGGTLHF
V gene: TRBV27; J gene: TRBJ2-2; CDR3 protein: CASSYIGSGQGELFF
V gene: TRBV6-1; J gene: TRBJ1-1; CDR3 protein: CASYLGGNTEAFF
V gene: TRBV7-6; J gene: TRBJ2-3; CDR3 protein: CASSFSDTDTQYF
V gene: TRBV4-1; J gene: TRBJ2-6; CDR3 protein: CASSPPVGGANVLTF
V gene: TRBV12-3/TRBV12-4; J gene: TRBJ2-5; CDR3 protein: CASSSSGQGDHRRTQYF
V gene: TRBV3-1; J gene: TRBJ2-7; CDR3 protein: CASSQVAGHRDEQYF
V gene: TRBV4-1; J gene: TRBJ1-4; CDR3 protein: CASSRVEGWAEKLFF
V gene: TRBV7-2; J gene: TRBJ2-7; CDR3 protein: CASSLYMLANEQYF
V gene: TRBV2; J gene: TRBJ1-2; CDR3 protein: CASSIEHGYTF
V gene: TRBV10-3; J gene: TRBJ2-7; CDR3 protein: CAIRGQGGHRGYEQYF
V gene: TRBV11-3; J gene: TRBJ2-5; CDR3 protein: CAVTLAGGIKTQYF
V gene: TRBV29-1; J gene: TRBJ2-5; CDR3 protein: CSVPRGMSQETQYF
V gene: TRBV12-3/TRBV12-4; J gene: TRBJ2-4; CDR3 protein: CASSLVAGLAKNIQYF
V gene: TRBV5-1; J gene: TRBJ1-2; CDR3 protein: CASSSDRGKYGYTF
V gene: TRBV24-1; J gene: TRBJ2-1; CDR3 protein: CATSLEGRDPNEQFF
V gene: TRBV29-1; J gene: TRBJ2-6; CDR3 protein: CLEVPGANVLTF
V gene: TRBV10-3; J gene: TRBJ1-1; CDR3 protein: CAISDRGSTEAFF
V gene: TRBV5-5; J gene: TRBJ2-3; CDR3 protein: CASSDRLAGVDTQYF
V gene: TRBV6-1; J gene: TRBJ1-5; CDR3 protein: CASSEAELRGNQPQHF
V gene: TRBV6-2/TRBV6-3; J gene: TRBJ2-3; CDR3 protein: CASSVQRGKTSTDTQYF
V gene: TRBV19; J gene: TRBJ1-2; CDR3 protein: CASSISGTEYGYTF
V gene: TRBV5-1; J gene: TRBJ2-1; CDR3 protein: CASSRGQGRAGLIYEQFF
V gene: TRBV9; J gene: TRBJ2-2; CDR3 protein: CASSVVGTANTGELFF
V gene: TRBV25-1; J gene: TRBJ2-1; CDR3 protein: CASNQGEKGNEQFF
V gene: TRBV20-1; J gene: TRBJ2-7; CDR3 protein: CSALRDSYEQYF
V gene: TRBV4-1; J gene: TRBJ1-6; CDR3 protein: CASSQDGVWAQASPLHF
V gene: TRBV5-1; J gene: TRBJ1-2; CDR3 protein: CASSLAGGAYGYTF
V gene: TRBV12-3/TRBV12-4; J gene: TRBJ1-1; CDR3 protein: CASSQEMNTEAFF
V gene: TRBV7-3; J gene: TRBJ1-2; CDR3 protein: CASSLKAGYGYTF
V gene: TRBV29-1; J gene: TRBJ2-1; CDR3 protein: CSYGTPPGEQFF
V gene: TRBV20-1; J gene: TRBJ2-7; CDR3 protein: CSARASPYEQYF
V gene: TRBV19; J gene: TRBJ2-1; CDR3 protein: CASQTGGLRQFF
V gene: TRBV11-3; J gene: TRBJ2-5; CDR3 protein: CASSPTTTGTQYF
V gene: TRBV12-2; J gene: TRBJ2-3; CDR3 protein: CASRFVPTHTDTQYF
V gene: TRBV12-3/TRBV12-4; J gene: TRBJ2-2; CDR3 protein: CASSLGGARGGELFF
V gene: TRBV27; J gene: TRBJ1-2; CDR3 protein: CASRTDRGGYTF
V gene: TRBV24-1; J gene: TRBJ1-4; CDR3 protein: CATGDRGEEKLFF
V gene: TRBV20-1; J gene: TRBJ2-1; CDR3 protein: CSAREDWVGNEQFF
V gene: TRBV5-1; J gene: TRBJ2-3; CDR3 protein: CASSRASGGASTDTQYF
V gene: TRBV19; J gene: TRBJ2-1; CDR3 protein: CASSRGAQVYNEQFF